This T cell receptor beta chain was profiled in a study of cytomegalovirus exposure and HLA in healthy donors. The PCR ran on 60 Vbeta and 13 Jbeta primers. Sequencing was performed with immunoSEQ multiplex PCR; in TCRdb, only in-frame clones are kept and a portion is missing. Of 90,000 to 120,000 clones detected, 74% appear once; the ten largest clones hold 14%. Unmatched junction bases numbered 7, after V lost 6 bases and J lost 0 bases. This CDR3 has 15 residues. CDR1 is MNHNS and CDR2 is SASEGT in the germline V gene. The TCR originated in a woman in her forties in good health and CMV-seropositive. The sample comprised PBMCs. The J gene is TRBJ1-2, the V gene TRBV6-1; 7 bases align to TRBD1. In nucleotides, the CDR3 is TGTGCCAGCAGAACCCAGGGGGGAGCTAACTATGGCTACACCTTC. This sequence encodes CASRTQGGANYGYTF.